This T cell receptor beta chain was recorded in a study of T cell repertoires in cytomegalovirus infection. Trimming took 6 bases from V and 7 from J; bases not matched to a gene: 7. CDR1 is LGHNA and CDR2 is YNFKEQ in the germline V gene. This CDR3 contains 14 residues. In the case of this clonotype: The antigen is not known.

Each CDR3 protein gets one entry after TCRdb re-called the reads with MiXCR. The sample comprises about 890,000 distinct CDR3 sequences, 30% to 40% of which are singletons, and roughly 13% rests with the top ten. The sequenced sample was cultured CD8+ T cells from PBMCs, obtained from culture after CMV antigen stimulation. This TCR derives from a human donor in good health (CMV status not recorded). Some clones in this sample may be carry-over from other donors' samples. This chain connects TRBV4-2 to TRBJ2-7; 12 nucleotides line up with TRBD2. The chain's CDR3 is CASSASGGAREQYV. The CDR3 DNA sequence: TGTGCCAGCAGTGCTAGCGGGGGGGCCCGAGAGCAGTACGTC.